Listed here are 22 T cell receptor beta chains from one sample, sequenced in a study of T cells in Graves' hyperthyroidism and ophthalmopathy. Using RNA transcripts as the source, TCR beta CDR3 regions were amplified. An initial round of RT-PCR targeting the TCR CDR3 relied on the HTBI primer set. TCRdb called the multiplex PCR reads again in MiXCR, with one record for every CDR3 protein. In the table there are fewer than 350,000 distinct CDR3 sequences, 12% to 15% of which are singletons. The sample consisted of blood. The receptors were sampled from a woman aged 50 to 65 with Graves' hyperthyroidism that later progressed to Graves' ophthalmopathy.

This clonotype was observed many times. J is TRBJ2-7 and V is TRBV5-4, with 8 bases identical to TRBD1. The CDR3 has 14 residues. Germline CDR1 is SGHNT and CDR2 is YYREEE (reference sequence). V gave up 0 bases and J gave up 6 bases; unmatched junction bases: 5. Written as DNA, the CDR3 is TGTGCCAGCAGCTTGGCGGGACAGGAGGGCGAGCAGTACTTC. Translating gives CASSLAGQEGEQYF.

The table lists this clonotype with many counts. The chain links TRBV29-1 to TRBJ2-7; D uncertain. From germline, CDR1 is SQVTM and CDR2 ANQGSEA. V shed 6 bases and J shed 2 bases, with 20 bases lying between them. The CDR3 length is 15 residues. DNA of the CDR3: TGCAGCGTCTCTGTCCGGGCCCGGGCAGCCTACGAGCAGTACTTC. It specifies CSVSVRARAAYEQYF.

This clonotype was counted many times. The J gene is TRBJ2-5, the V gene TRBV28; D is possibly TRBD1 or TRBD2 (5 bases each). V lost 1 base and J lost 5, with 11 bases in between. Germline CDR1 MDHEN, CDR2 SYDVKM. CDR3 length: 14 amino acids. CDR3 amino acids: CASSLSEWGETQYF. The CDR3 bases are TGTGCCAGCAGTTTATCGGAGTGGGGGGAGACCCAGTACTTC. The whole variable domain, remainder taken from reference TRBV28 and TRBJ2-5, is DVKVTQSSRYLVKRTGEKVFLECVQDMDHENMFWYRQDPGLGLRLIYFSYDVKMKEKGDIPEGYSVSREKKERFSLILESASTNQTSMYLCASSLSEWGETQYFGPGTRLLVL.

The chain is built from TRBV19 and TRBJ2-1, with 10 bases aligning to TRBD2. V dropped 6 bases and J dropped 7; count of bases not matched to a gene: 9. CDR1 is LNHDA and CDR2 is SQIVND in the germline V gene (reference sequence). The length of the CDR3 is 15 residues. CDR3 amino acids: CASSLAGVIVNEQFF. For the CDR3, the DNA is TGTGCCAGTAGCCTAGCGGGAGTTATAGTAAATGAGCAGTTCTTC.

This chain links TRBV3-1 with TRBJ2-1, with a possible D match to TRBD1 (5 bases). From germline, CDR1 is LGHDT and CDR2 YNNKEL (reference sequence). The germline V and J ends were trimmed by 1 base and 5 bases, with 18 bases remaining between them. CDR3 length equals 17 residues. CDR3 DNA sequence: TGTGCCAGCAGCCAAGCGGCAACTGACTGGACAAACAATGAGCAGTTCTTC. Its protein product is CASSQAATDWTNNEQFF.

This clonotype was seen at least ten times. The chain joins TRBV10-3 to TRBJ2-3, with TRBD1 matching 9 bases. Germline CDR1 and CDR2: ENHRY and SYGVKD. V shed 8 bases, J shed 3 bases, and the junction held 3 bases outside the gene matches. This CDR3 spans 13 amino acids. CDR3 nucleotide sequence: TGTGCCATCGGACAGGGGAATACAGATACGCAGTATTTT. Amino acid sequence: CAIGQGNTDTQYF.

The chain uses TRBV28 and TRBJ1-5; TRBD1 might be the D (5 bases). CDR1 MDHEN and CDR2 SYDVKM come from the germline V gene. The CDR3 is 13 amino acids. V lost 5 bases, J lost 8 bases, and 13 bases lay in between. CDR3 protein: CASSTSGLKPQHF. In nucleotides, the CDR3 is TGTGCCAGCAGTACTTCAGGGTTGAAGCCCCAGCATTTT.

The table lists this clonotype with many counts. The CDR3 loop reads CSAPTGSRYGYTF. The CDR3 nucleotides are TGCAGTGCGCCTACAGGGTCCCGATATGGCTACACCTTC. The chain couples TRBV20-1 to TRBJ1-2, with D maybe TRBD1 (6 bases). Germline CDR1 and CDR2: DFQATT and SNEGSKA (reference sequence). Trimming stripped 6 bases from V and 5 bases from J, with 16 bases between. The CDR3 length is 13 residues.

The gene calls are TRBV7-9 and TRBJ2-7, with unresolved D. The CDR3 contains 14 residues. CDR1 is SEHNR, CDR2 FQNEAQ, per germline (reference sequence). Trimming took 4 bases from V and 0 from J, leaving 10 bases between them. The CDR3 region has the DNA TGTGCCAGCAGCTACTTGGGATCCTCCTACGAGCAGTACTTC. Translating it yields CASSYLGSSYEQYF.

This clonotype was seen many times. This chain connects TRBV6-5 to TRBJ2-3, with a tentative D call TRBD2 (6 bases). This CDR3 comprises 17 residues. V shed 2 bases and J shed 4 bases, with 19 bases lying between them. From germline, CDR1 is MNHEY and CDR2 SVGAGI. The CDR3, as DNA: TGTGCCAGCAGTTACCCCGACCCAAGGACGGGGGCAGATACGCAGTATTTT. Amino acids: CASSYPDPRTGADTQYF.

This clonotype was picked up many times. V and J are TRBV18 and TRBJ2-1; 10 nucleotides agree with TRBD2. The germline V gene encodes CDR1 KGHSH and CDR2 LQKENI. V lost 3 bases and J lost 6; bases outside the gene matches: 5. This CDR3 contains 15 residues. CDR3: CASSPSGLAFNEQFF. The CDR3 coding sequence is TGTGCCAGCTCACCTTCGGGACTAGCGTTCAATGAGCAGTTCTTC.

This clonotype was detected many times. This chain uses TRBV7-3 with TRBJ2-1, with 7 bases lining up with TRBD1. The ends lost 3 bases at V and 8 bases at J; junction bases unmatched: 7. The CDR3 consists of 14 residues. Germline loops: CDR1 SGHTA, CDR2 FQGTGA. CDR3 coding DNA: TGTGCCAGCAGCTTCCGGAACAGGGGAGATGAGCAGTTCTTC. Its protein product is CASSFRNRGDEQFF. Supplemented by reference TRBV7-3 and TRBJ2-1, the full variable domain reads GAGVSQTPSNKVTEKGKYVELRCDPISGHTALYWYRQSLGQGPEFLIYFQGTGAADDSGLPNDRFFAVRPEGSVSTLKIQRTERGDSAVYLCASSFRNRGDEQFFGPGTRLTVL.

This clonotype was detected ten times or more. The chain employs TRBV11-1 and TRBJ1-1; D is unclear. The germline CDR1 and CDR2 sequences are SGHAT and FQDESV (reference sequence). V dropped 5 bases and J dropped 4 bases, with 17 bases sitting between them. The CDR3 runs to 15 residues. The CDR3 here is CASSLRTAGSTEAFF. CDR3 nucleotides: TGTGCCAGCAGCCTTCGGACGGCCGGGAGCACTGAAGCTTTCTTT.

This clonotype was seen more than once but under ten times. V is TRBV3-1 and J is TRBJ2-2, with 8 bases aligning to TRBD1. Germline CDR1 LGHDT, CDR2 YNNKEL (reference sequence). V gave up 4 bases and J gave up 5 bases; unmatched junction bases: 6. This CDR3 spans 15 amino acids. CDR3 in amino acids: CASSPQGATTGELFF. In DNA form, the CDR3 reads TGTGCCAGCAGCCCCCAGGGGGCGACTACCGGGGAGCTGTTTTTT.

This clonotype was seen many times. The V call is TRBV7-8, the J call TRBJ2-7; the match to TRBD1 covers 7 bases. The trim removed 4 bases at V and 2 bases at J, leaving 5 bases unmatched. The CDR3 extends over 14 amino acids. CDR1 and CDR2 (germline): SGHVS, FQNEAQ. The CDR3 loop is CASSSGTVAYEQYF. DNA for the CDR3: TGTGCCAGCAGCTCTGGGACAGTCGCCTACGAGCAGTACTTC.

The V call is TRBV18, the J call TRBJ2-3; 8 positions match TRBD1. Germline V gene lookup returns CDR1 KGHSH and CDR2 LQKENI. Trimming removed 3 bases from V and 5 bases from J; junction bases left unmatched: 13. The CDR3 contains 17 residues. For the CDR3, the DNA is TGTGCCAGCTCACCGAAACTAACCGGGACAGGTAGAGATACGCAGTATTTT. It specifies CASSPKLTGTGRDTQYF.

The genes are TRBV24-1 and TRBJ1-2; 9 bases are shared with TRBD1. V was pared by 11 bases and J by 5 bases, with 11 bases of the junction left unmatched. CDR1 is KGHDR and CDR2 is SFDVKD in the germline V gene. The CDR3 covers 14 residues. The CDR3, as DNA: TGTGCCATCTCCGACAGGGGGGGATTTTATGGCTACACCTTC. The encoded protein is CAISDRGGFYGYTF.

This clonotype was found a few times. This chain links TRBV5-4 with TRBJ2-5; the D call may be TRBD1 or TRBD2 (5 bases each). CDR1 and CDR2 (germline): SGHNT, YYREEE (reference sequence). The CDR3 has 14 residues. V was pared by 2 bases and J by 2 bases, with 10 bases between. CDR3 protein: CASSFRDPQETQYF. CDR3 coding DNA: TGTGCCAGCAGCTTCCGGGACCCTCAAGAGACCCAGTACTTC.

This clonotype was recorded many times. The rearrangement joins TRBV19 to TRBJ2-3; possibly TRBD1 or TRBD2 for D (6 bases each). The germline gives CDR1 LNHDA, CDR2 SQIVND (reference sequence). Trimming shortened V by 5 bases and J by 5 bases, and 14 bases separated the two germline ends. CDR3 length equals 14 residues. Written as DNA, the CDR3 is TGTGCCAGTAGTGGACTACCGACAGGAGATACGCAGTATTTT. Protein product: CASSGLPTGDTQYF.

This clonotype was found a few times. The chain links TRBV6-5 to TRBJ2-7, with D perhaps given as TRBD1 or TRBD2 (5 bases each). V dropped 0 bases and J dropped 2 bases, with 14 bases sitting between them. The CDR3 loop spans 16 amino acids. The germline V gene has CDR1 MNHEY and CDR2 SVGAGI. This CDR3 reads CASSYSIGTQPYEQYF. The CDR3 DNA is TGTGCCAGCAGTTACTCGATTGGGACGCAACCCTACGAGCAGTACTTC.

This clonotype was counted a few times. The rearrangement uses TRBV19 and TRBJ2-7; 7 nucleotides align to TRBD1. Losses at the gene ends were 2 bases for V and 7 bases for J; bases not matched to a gene: 5. There are 13 residues in the CDR3. Germline CDR1 LNHDA, CDR2 SQIVND (reference sequence). The CDR3: CASSIFGTEEQYF. In DNA form, the CDR3 reads TGTGCCAGTAGTATATTTGGGACAGAAGAGCAGTACTTC.

A few counts support this clonotype. V gene TRBV6-1 combines with J gene TRBJ2-5; D may be TRBD1 (8 bases). V dropped 7 bases and J dropped 3 bases, with 18 bases sitting between them. CDR1 and CDR2 from the germline V gene are MNHNS and SASEGT. The CDR3 totals 15 residues. This CDR3 is CASTQQGGGKETQYF. Here the CDR3 DNA reads TGTGCCAGCACCCAACAGGGGGGGGGGAAAGAGACCCAGTACTTC.